The rows below give T cell receptor beta chains drawn from one sample of a study of shared clonotypes between healthy human individuals. Method: immunoSEQ multiplex PCR; TCRdb's copy keeps in-frame clones and lacks some. The table lists about 1,500,000 clones, approximately 96% of them singletons, with roughly 1.1% in the top ten. Sequenced sample: naive CD4+ T cells sorted from blood. Every receptor here comes from a man younger than 45 in good health. Both conserved end residues are part of each CDR3. Fields, in order: D gene, clone size, J gene, V gene, CDR3 DNA, CDR3 protein. The D gene is left open where the match is weak. Clone size appears in some rows only: once, few, many, or a class for an expanded clone.

d_call: .; clone_size: .; j_call: TRBJ1-1; v_call: TRBV20-1; cdr3_nt: TGCAGTGCTAGAGATGCCCCTGAAGCTTTCTTT; cdr3_aa: CSARDAPEAFF
d_call: .; clone_size: .; j_call: TRBJ2-1; v_call: TRBV7-3; cdr3_nt: TGTGCCAGTAGCTTAGCCCGGGTTCAGCAGTTCTTC; cdr3_aa: CASSLARVQQFF
d_call: .; clone_size: .; j_call: TRBJ2-1; v_call: TRBV9; cdr3_nt: TGTGCCAGCAGCGTACGGGAAAGATCCTACAATGAGCAGTTCTTC; cdr3_aa: CASSVRERSYNEQFF
d_call: TRBD1; clone_size: .; j_call: TRBJ1-4; v_call: TRBV29-1; cdr3_nt: TGCAGTTACGCGCGGGGACAGGGTGAACTGTTTTTT; cdr3_aa: CSYARGQGELFF
d_call: TRBD2; clone_size: .; j_call: TRBJ2-7; v_call: TRBV5-4; cdr3_nt: TGTGCCAGCAGCGCTTCGACTAGCGGGAACTACGAGCAGTACTTC; cdr3_aa: CASSASTSGNYEQYF
d_call: .; clone_size: .; j_call: TRBJ2-7; v_call: TRBV21-1; cdr3_nt: TGTGCCAGCAGCAGAAGAGACAGGGCCACCTACGAGCAGTACTTC; cdr3_aa: CASSRRDRATYEQYF
d_call: .; clone_size: .; j_call: TRBJ2-7; v_call: TRBV5-1; cdr3_nt: TGCGCCAGCAGCTTGACAGGTAGCTACGAGCAGTACTTC; cdr3_aa: CASSLTGSYEQYF
d_call: TRBD2; clone_size: once; j_call: TRBJ2-1; v_call: TRBV27; cdr3_nt: TGTGCCAGCAGTTTATTAGGACTAGCGGGAGCGGACAATGAGCAGTTCTTC; cdr3_aa: CASSLLGLAGADNEQFF
d_call: .; clone_size: .; j_call: TRBJ2-1; v_call: TRBV28; cdr3_nt: TGTGCCAGCAGTTCGGACAGACAGCCCCCTTACAATGAGCAGTTCTTC; cdr3_aa: CASSSDRQPPYNEQFF
d_call: TRBD2; clone_size: .; j_call: TRBJ2-7; v_call: TRBV29-1; cdr3_nt: TGCAGCGTTTTCATCGCTAGCGGGAGACGCGAGCAGTACTTC; cdr3_aa: CSVFIASGRREQYF
d_call: .; clone_size: .; j_call: TRBJ2-1; v_call: TRBV14; cdr3_nt: TGTGCCAGCAGCCAAGGGGGGCCGGGTCGGTCCCAGTTCTTC; cdr3_aa: CASSQGGPGRSQFF
d_call: TRBD2; clone_size: .; j_call: TRBJ2-7; v_call: TRBV19; cdr3_nt: TGTGCCAGTAGTCGAAACCCGGGACTAGCGTACGAGCAGTACTTC; cdr3_aa: CASSRNPGLAYEQYF
d_call: TRBD1; clone_size: .; j_call: TRBJ2-7; v_call: TRBV27; cdr3_nt: TGTGCCAGCAGTACCCGGGACAGGTCTCCCTACGAGCAGTACTTC; cdr3_aa: CASSTRDRSPYEQYF
d_call: .; clone_size: .; j_call: TRBJ1-1; v_call: TRBV6-5; cdr3_nt: TGTGCCAGCAAGCGGTCGGACACTGAAGCTTTCTTT; cdr3_aa: CASKRSDTEAFF
d_call: .; clone_size: .; j_call: TRBJ1-5; v_call: TRBV7-6; cdr3_nt: TGTGCCAGCAGCTTGAGCCCTCGGGGGCCCAGGGATCAGCCCCAGCATTTT; cdr3_aa: CASSLSPRGPRDQPQHF
d_call: .; clone_size: .; j_call: TRBJ2-5; v_call: TRBV18; cdr3_nt: TGTGCCAGCTCACCAAGGATTCAAGAGACCCAGTACTTC; cdr3_aa: CASSPRIQETQYF
d_call: .; clone_size: .; j_call: TRBJ2-5; v_call: TRBV7-2; cdr3_nt: TGTGCCAGCAGCTTAGTTCGGGAGACCCAGTACTTC; cdr3_aa: CASSLVRETQYF
d_call: .; clone_size: .; j_call: TRBJ1-5; v_call: TRBV6-5; cdr3_nt: TGTGCCAGCAGTCTACAGGGCGCTCAGCCCCAGCATTTT; cdr3_aa: CASSLQGAQPQHF
d_call: .; clone_size: once; j_call: TRBJ1-2; v_call: TRBV28; cdr3_nt: TGTGCCAGCAGGTCGGGGTACGGCTACACCTTC; cdr3_aa: CASRSGYGYTF
d_call: TRBD2; clone_size: .; j_call: TRBJ2-5; v_call: TRBV6-5; cdr3_nt: TGTGCCAGCAGTTGGGTACCGGGACTAGCGGAAGAGACCCAGTACTTC; cdr3_aa: CASSWVPGLAEETQYF
d_call: .; clone_size: .; j_call: TRBJ1-4; v_call: TRBV29-1; cdr3_nt: TGCAGCGTCGAAGTGGGGCTGGCGGAAAAACTGTTTTTT; cdr3_aa: CSVEVGLAEKLFF
d_call: .; clone_size: .; j_call: TRBJ2-3; v_call: TRBV28; cdr3_nt: TGTGCCAGCAGTTTATGGTCGGATCGAGGGTGGGCAGATACGCAGTATTTT; cdr3_aa: CASSLWSDRGWADTQYF
d_call: .; clone_size: .; j_call: TRBJ2-7; v_call: TRBV28; cdr3_nt: TGTGCCAGCAGTCCCTCCCCGAAGGACACCTTTTACTACGAGCAGTACTTC; cdr3_aa: CASSPSPKDTFYYEQYF
d_call: TRBD2; clone_size: once; j_call: TRBJ2-1; v_call: TRBV10-3; cdr3_nt: TGTGCCATCAGTGAAGGACTAGCGGGAGACGGGACTGAGCAGTTCTTC; cdr3_aa: CAISEGLAGDGTEQFF
d_call: .; clone_size: .; j_call: TRBJ2-7; v_call: TRBV6-1; cdr3_nt: TGTGCCAGCACCCGATCTTCACTAGCTTCCTACGAGCAGTACTTC; cdr3_aa: CASTRSSLASYEQYF
d_call: .; clone_size: once; j_call: TRBJ2-2; v_call: TRBV12-5; cdr3_nt: TGTGCTAGTGGTTTGGTCAGGACCGGGGAGCTGTTTTTT; cdr3_aa: CASGLVRTGELFF